This entry lists 10 T cell receptor beta chains sequenced from one sample in a study of blood T cell repertoires in COVID-19. Assay used: immunoSEQ multiplex PCR; TCRdb lists only in-frame clones, some missing. The sample carries roughly 150,000 clones, roughly 87% recorded once. Material: peripheral blood. The receptor source for this set is a human donor in a cohort sampled during active COVID-19.

The rearrangement uses TRBV19 and TRBJ2-1; the match to TRBD2 covers 8 bases. In germline, CDR1 is LNHDA, CDR2 SQIVND (reference sequence). The CDR3 sequence is 17 residues long. V trimming: 2 bases; J trimming: 8 bases; junction bases outside the gene matches: 14. The CDR3 reads CASSITTGGGSKYEQFF. The CDR3 nucleotides are TGTGCCAGTAGTATAACCACCGGGGGGGGCAGCAAATATGAGCAGTTCTTC.

V and J are TRBV9 and TRBJ2-6, with TRBD2 as a possible D gene (5 bases). CDR3 length: 15 amino acids. V gave up 0 bases and J gave up 2 bases, with 6 bases separating them. Germline-derived CDR1 and CDR2 are SGDLS and YYNGEE. CDR3 DNA sequence: TGTGCCAGCAGCGTAGGAGGGCCTGGGGCCAACGTCCTGACTTTC. It is translated as CASSVGGPGANVLTF.

This sequence joins TRBV6-5 and TRBJ2-5, with TRBD1 as a possible D gene (5 bases). CDR3 length: 14 residues. Germline V CDR1 and CDR2: MNHEY, SVGAGI. Trimming left V 1 base short and J 2 bases short, with 8 bases between. CDR3 sequence: CASSYWPGQETQYF. The CDR3 coding sequence is TGTGCCAGCAGTTACTGGCCAGGGCAAGAGACCCAGTACTTC.

The chain carries TRBV10-3 and TRBJ1-3, with D possibly being TRBD1 (6 bases). This CDR3 spans 12 amino acids. With 6 bases removed from V and 3 bases from J, the gap between germline ends came to 6 bases. In germline, CDR1 is ENHRY, CDR2 SYGVKD. The CDR3 nucleotides are TGTGCCATCAGGACAGGTGGAAACACCATATATTTT. Amino acid sequence: CAIRTGGNTIYF.

This chain links TRBV30 with TRBJ1-5, with unresolved D. Trimming shortened V by 5 bases and J by 4 bases, and 21 bases separated the two germline ends. The germline V gene has CDR1 GTSNPN and CDR2 SVGIG (reference sequence). The CDR3 loop spans 16 amino acids. CDR3 region: CAWGRGFIASNQPQHF. CDR3 nucleotides: TGTGCCTGGGGACGGGGTTTTATCGCATCAAATCAGCCCCAGCATTTT.

This chain joins TRBV11-2 and TRBJ2-3; tentatively, D is TRBD1 (6 bases). CDR1 and CDR2 (germline): SGHAT, FQNNGV. The CDR3 has 12 amino acids. CDR3 nucleotides: TGTGCAACAGGGCCCATCACAGATACGCAGTATTTT. Translated, it gives CATGPITDTQYF.

The chain links TRBV29-1 to TRBJ2-2, with 9 bases fitting TRBD2. The CDR3 runs 13 residues. V gave up 8 bases and J gave up 7 bases; unmatched junction bases: 8. CDR1 is SQVTM and CDR2 is ANQGSEA in the germline V gene. CDR3 protein: CSLRAGGFGELFF. The CDR3 nucleotides are TGCAGCCTTAGGGCGGGAGGGTTCGGGGAGCTGTTTTTT.

DNA of the CDR3: TGTGCCAGCAGTTCCCAAAGGACAGACCGGGCCTCTGGCTACACCTTC. It encodes CASSSQRTDRASGYTF. The V call is TRBV6-5, the J call TRBJ1-2, with D maybe TRBD1 (6 bases). With 4 bases removed from V and 7 bases from J, the gap between germline ends came to 22 bases. The CDR3 length is 16 residues. The germline V gene has CDR1 MNHEY and CDR2 SVGAGI.

The rearrangement links TRBV19 to TRBJ2-7, with 9 nucleotides matching TRBD2. CDR1 LNHDA and CDR2 SQIVND come from the germline V gene (reference sequence). The CDR3 length is 16 residues. Trimming at V came to 3 bases and at J to 5 bases, leaving 11 bases not matched to a gene. The CDR3 DNA sequence: TGTGCCAGTAGTATCGGGGGGACTAGCCGCCCTCACGAGCAGTACTTC. Amino acids: CASSIGGTSRPHEQYF.

This chain uses TRBV7-2 with TRBJ1-3; a possible D gene is TRBD1 (6 bases). The CDR3 has 15 amino acids. In germline, CDR1 is SGHTA, CDR2 FQGNSA. Trimming removed 5 bases from V and 2 bases from J, with 13 bases in between. Written as DNA, the CDR3 is TGTGCCAGCAGCCCAGTAACAGGGCCTGGAAACACCATATATTTT. It translates to CASSPVTGPGNTIYF.